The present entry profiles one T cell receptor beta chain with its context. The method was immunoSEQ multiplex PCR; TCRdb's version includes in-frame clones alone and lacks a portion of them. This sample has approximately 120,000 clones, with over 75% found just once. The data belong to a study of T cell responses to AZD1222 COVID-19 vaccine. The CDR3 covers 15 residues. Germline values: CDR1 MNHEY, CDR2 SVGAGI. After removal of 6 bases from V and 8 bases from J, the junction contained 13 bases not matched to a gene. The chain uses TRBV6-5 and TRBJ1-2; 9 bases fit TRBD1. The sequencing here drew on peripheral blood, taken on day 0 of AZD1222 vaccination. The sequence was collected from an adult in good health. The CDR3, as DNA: TGTGCCAGCAGAATAAGCGGGACAGGGATTGACGGCTACACCTTC. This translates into CASRISGTGIDGYTF.